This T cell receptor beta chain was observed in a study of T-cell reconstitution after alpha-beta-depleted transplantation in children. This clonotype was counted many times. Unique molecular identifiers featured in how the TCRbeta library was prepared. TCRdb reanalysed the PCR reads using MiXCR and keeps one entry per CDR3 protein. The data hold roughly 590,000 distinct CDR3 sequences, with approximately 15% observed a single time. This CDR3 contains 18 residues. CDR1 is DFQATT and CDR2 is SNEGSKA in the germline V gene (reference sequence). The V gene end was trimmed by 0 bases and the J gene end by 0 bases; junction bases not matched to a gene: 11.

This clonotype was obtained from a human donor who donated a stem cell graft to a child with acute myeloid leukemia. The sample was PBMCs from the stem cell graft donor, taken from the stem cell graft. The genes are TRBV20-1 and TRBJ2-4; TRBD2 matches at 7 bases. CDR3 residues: CSARDREASGQAKNIQYF. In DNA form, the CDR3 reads TGCAGTGCTAGAGATCGTGAGGCTAGCGGACAAGCCAAAAACATTCAGTACTTC.